Each of the 25 T cell receptor beta chains below was sequenced from the same sample in a study of cytomegalovirus exposure and HLA in healthy donors. Amplification used 60 Vbeta primers and 13 Jbeta primers. Repertoires were generated with immunoSEQ multiplex PCR, while TCRdb's copy carries only in-frame clones and drops some. The data show 87,000 or so clones, with approximately 77% seen just once and roughly 5% held by the top ten. Sequences were obtained from PBMCs. Source of these receptors: a woman between 40 and 55 years old in good health and CMV-seronegative.

The chain is built from TRBV7-8 and TRBJ1-2; TRBD1 matches 7 bases. This CDR3 has 13 residues. Per the germline V gene, CDR1 is SGHVS and CDR2 is FQNEAQ. The J segment lost 3 bases and the V segment lost 5 bases, leaving 3 bases of the junction unmatched. CDR3 nucleotides: TGTGCCAGCAGCACGGGACAGTACTATGGCTACACCTTC. It yields the protein CASSTGQYYGYTF. The full variable domain, its missing parts supplied by reference TRBV7-8 and TRBJ1-2, is GAGVSQSPRYKVAKRGQDVALRCDPISGHVSLFWYQQALGQGPEFLTYFQNEAQLDKSGLPSDRFFAERPEGSVSTLKIQRTQQEDSAVYLCASSTGQYYGYTFGSGTRLTVV.

V is TRBV6-5 and J is TRBJ1-2, with D perhaps matching TRBD1 (6 bases). This CDR3 comprises 13 residues. Deletions cut 6 bases from V and 5 bases from J, with 13 bases between. The germline V gene has CDR1 MNHEY and CDR2 SVGAGI. CDR3 region: CASSRDKTYGYTF. CDR3 coding DNA: TGTGCCAGCAGCCGGGACAAGACTTATGGCTACACCTTC.

V and J are TRBV19 and TRBJ1-5; TRBD1 agrees at 7 bases. Germline CDR1 and CDR2: LNHDA and SQIVND (reference sequence). V shed 0 bases and J 9 bases; nucleotides not matched to a gene: 5. This CDR3 has 14 residues. The CDR3 protein is CASSIEDRRSPQHF. CDR3 DNA sequence: TGTGCCAGTAGTATAGAGGACAGGCGGTCGCCCCAGCATTTT. Looking up the rest from reference TRBV19 and TRBJ1-5 gives the full variable domain: DGGITQSPKYLFRKEGQNVTLSCEQNLNHDAMYWYRQDPGQGLRLIYYSQIVNDFQKGDIAEGYSVSREKKESFPLTVTSAQKNPTAFYLCASSIEDRRSPQHFGDGTRLSIL.

In its sample, this clone was seen once. J is TRBJ1-5 and V is TRBV27, with no clear D. Trimming cost V 3 bases and J 0 bases, with 6 bases left between them. The germline V gene encodes CDR1 MNHEY and CDR2 SMNVEV (reference sequence). CDR3 length: 14 amino acids. CDR3 in amino acids: CASSLYSSNQPQHF. The CDR3 DNA follows: TGTGCCAGCAGTTTGTACAGTAGCAATCAGCCCCAGCATTTT.

CDR3 sequence reads: CASSLGAERTIRFF. The CDR3 region has the DNA TGTGCCAGCAGCTTAGGAGCGGAGAGGACTATCCGGTTCTTC. This chain links TRBV11-2 with TRBJ2-1; a possible D gene is TRBD2 (6 bases). The ends were cut back, 1 base at V and 15 bases at J, with 19 bases in the middle. Germline values: CDR1 SGHAT, CDR2 FQNNGV. The CDR3 is 14 residues long.

The chain is built from TRBV5-1 and TRBJ1-1; 10 bases agree with TRBD1. Germline V gene lookup returns CDR1 SGHRS and CDR2 YFSETQ. J was trimmed by 5 bases and V by 5 bases; bases with no gene match: 3. CDR3 size: 13 residues. The CDR3 is CASSDRGLTEAFF. The CDR3 DNA reads TGCGCCAGCAGTGACAGGGGGCTAACTGAAGCTTTCTTT. Full variable domain (outside the CDR3, taken from reference TRBV5-1 and TRBJ1-1): KAGVTQTPRYLIKTRGQQVTLSCSPISGHRSVSWYQQTPGQGLQFLFEYFSETQRNKGNFPGRFSGRQFSNSRSEMNVSTLELGDSALYLCASSDRGLTEAFFGQGTRLTVV.

The CDR3 region is CASKARFGGTSTDTQYF. CDR3 sequence (DNA): TGTGCCAGCAAAGCTAGGTTCGGGGGTACTAGCACAGATACGCAGTATTTT. The chain links TRBV7-9 to TRBJ2-3; TRBD2 might be the D (6 bases). This CDR3 is 17 amino acids long. Germline lookup yields CDR1 SEHNR and CDR2 FQNEAQ (reference sequence). V was trimmed by 7 bases and J by 0 bases, leaving 20 bases between them. Looking up the rest from reference TRBV7-9 and TRBJ2-3 gives the full variable domain: DTGVSQNPRHKITKRGQNVTFRCDPISEHNRLYWYRQTLGQGPEFLTYFQNEAQLEKSRLLSDRFSAERPKGSFSTLEIQRTEQGDSAMYLCASKARFGGTSTDTQYFGPGTRLTVL.

CDR3 nucleotide sequence: TGTGCCAGCAGTTATCACAGGGACGATCAGCCCCAGCATTTT. Its translation: CASSYHRDDQPQHF. The chain combines TRBV6-6 with TRBJ1-5; maybe TRBD1 (6 bases). The CDR3 is 14 amino acids. With 3 bases removed from V and 5 bases from J, the gap between germline ends came to 11 bases. Per the germline V gene, CDR1 is MNHNY and CDR2 is SVGAGI (reference sequence).

The chain combines TRBV7-3 with TRBJ2-1, with 9 bases identical to TRBD1. The trim removed 5 bases at V and 10 bases at J, leaving 12 bases unmatched. CDR3 length: 15 residues. Germline loops: CDR1 SGHTA, CDR2 FQGTGA. CDR3 nucleotide sequence: TGTGCCAGCAGCCCCCTCCGGACAGGGGTCGGGGAGCAGTTCTTC. Translation gives CASSPLRTGVGEQFF.

The V gene is TRBV7-9, the J gene TRBJ1-1, with 9 bases fitting TRBD1. V lost 6 bases and J lost 5; bases outside the gene matches: 13. CDR1 is SEHNR and CDR2 is FQNEAQ in the germline V gene (reference sequence). This CDR3 has 16 amino acids. The CDR3 is CASSEDRGFRLTEAFF. CDR3 nucleotide sequence: TGTGCCAGCAGTGAGGACAGGGGATTTAGATTGACTGAAGCTTTCTTT.

The gene calls are TRBV29-1 and TRBJ1-1, with D possibly being TRBD1 (5 bases). This CDR3 has 15 amino acids. CDR1 SQVTM and CDR2 ANQGSEA come from the germline V gene. V lost 7 bases and J 2 bases, leaving 20 bases between the germline ends. CDR3 DNA: TGCAGCGGGGCTGTGGGGCCCTACCTCAACACTGAAGCTTTCTTT. It is translated as CSGAVGPYLNTEAFF.

The chain has TRBV27 and TRBJ1-2; TRBD1 agrees at 8 bases. The CDR3 is 15 residues long. J gave up 3 bases and V 10 bases, and 13 bases lay outside the gene matches. Germline V CDR1 and CDR2: MNHEY, SMNVEV (reference sequence). CDR3 sequence: CANHYTDREDYGYTF. Written as DNA, the CDR3 is TGTGCCAACCACTATACGGACAGGGAGGACTATGGCTACACCTTC.

This chain joins TRBV4-2 and TRBJ1-6; D gene uncertain. Trimming took off 1 base at V and 5 bases at J, with 12 bases between the two ends. CDR1 is LGHNA, CDR2 YNFKEQ, per germline. The CDR3 is 16 residues long. In DNA form, the CDR3 reads TGTGCCAGCAGCCAAGGTGCCGGTCCTAATAATTCACCCCTCCACTTT. As protein: CASSQGAGPNNSPLHF.

The rearrangement joins TRBV6-6 to TRBJ1-1; no reliable D call. Germline V lookup: CDR1 MNHNY, CDR2 SVGAGI (reference sequence). This CDR3 region has 13 residues. V gave up 7 bases and J gave up 11 bases, with 20 bases separating them. This CDR3 is CASNNMGLDSAFF. Written as DNA, the CDR3 is TGTGCCAGCAACAACATGGGCCTCGATAGTGCTTTCTTT.

J is TRBJ1-1 and V is TRBV2; no definite D call. CDR3 length equals 16 residues. Trimming shortened V by 5 bases and J by 0 bases, and 16 bases separated the two germline ends. The germline CDR1 and CDR2 sequences are SNHLY and FYNNEI. The CDR3 loop reads CASSYAGSGVNTEAFF. CDR3 bases: TGTGCCAGCAGTTATGCGGGCTCTGGGGTGAACACTGAAGCTTTCTTT.

This rearrangement joins TRBV7-3 to TRBJ1-1; D is perhaps TRBD1 (6 bases). CDR3 length equals 13 residues. Germline V gene lookup returns CDR1 SGHTA and CDR2 FQGTGA. V gave up 5 bases and J gave up 4 bases, with 11 bases separating them. CDR3 nucleotide sequence: TGTGCCAGCAGCCTAAGAGGGGGCACTGAAGCTTTCTTT. As protein: CASSLRGGTEAFF.

This clone was seen only a few times. This chain joins TRBV21-1 and TRBJ2-3; the tabulated D call, TRBD1, remains unverified against the DNA. TRBV21-1 represents a pseudogene. The CDR3 loop spans 18 amino acids. In DNA, the CDR3 is TGTGCCAGCAGCATATGTTACCGGGACAGGGGTAGCACAGATACGCAGTATTTT. Translation gives CASSICYRDRGSTDTQYF.

Notes on this clone: The DNA is left out, because the CDR3 cannot be placed on it with certainty; the CDR3 is given as TCRdb lists it. The chain combines TRBV29-1 with TRBJ1-2; no check of the table's D call, TRBD1, against the DNA was made. Germline values: CDR1 SQVTM, CDR2 ANQGSEA. The CDR3 totals 14 residues, both ends included. This chain's CDR3 is CSVFGQGARSGCTF.

This clone was recorded only once. As DNA, the CDR3 is TGTGCCAGCAGCCAAGAAGGCAGGGCCTACGAGCAGTACTTC. Residues: CASSQEGRAYEQYF. V usage is TRBV14 and J usage is TRBJ2-7, with D maybe TRBD1 (5 bases). Trimming removed 0 bases from V and 2 bases from J, with 8 bases in between. This CDR3 spans 14 amino acids. In germline, CDR1 is SGHDN, CDR2 FVKESK.

The rearrangement links TRBV7-8 to TRBJ2-5; TRBD2 might be the D (6 bases). The CDR3 sequence is 16 residues long. V was trimmed by 3 bases and J by 5 bases, leaving 19 bases between them. Per the germline V gene, CDR1 is SGHVS and CDR2 is FQNEAQ. CDR3 DNA: TGTGCCAGCAGCTTGGTCGGCGGGGCCTACGGGGAGACCCAGTACTTC. It translates to CASSLVGGAYGETQYF.

The rearrangement joins TRBV7-8 to TRBJ2-5, with 8 bases matching TRBD1. Germline-derived CDR1 and CDR2 are SGHVS and FQNEAQ. The CDR3 totals 19 residues. The ends lost 1 base at V and 3 bases at J; junction bases unmatched: 16. The CDR3 reads CASSLVGAGGTPSKETQYF. DNA of the CDR3: TGTGCCAGCAGCTTAGTTGGCGCAGGGGGCACTCCCTCCAAAGAGACCCAGTACTTC.

The chain joins TRBV18 to TRBJ1-6, with 7 bases fitting TRBD1. Germline values: CDR1 KGHSH, CDR2 LQKENI. J was trimmed by 4 bases and V by 2 bases; bases with no gene match: 2. The CDR3 spans 15 residues. The CDR3, as DNA: TGTGCCAGCTCACCAACGGGACAGTATAATTCACCCCTCCACTTT. Translated, it gives CASSPTGQYNSPLHF.

J is TRBJ2-1 and V is TRBV30; 11 bases match TRBD1. Per the germline V gene, CDR1 is GTSNPN and CDR2 is SVGIG (reference sequence). After removal of 4 bases from V and 2 bases from J, the junction contained 1 base not matched to a gene. CDR3 length: 14 amino acids. CDR3 nucleotide sequence: TGTGCCTGGACGGGACAGGGGGCCTACAATGAGCAGTTCTTC. Translated, it gives CAWTGQGAYNEQFF.

The chain couples TRBV4-2 to TRBJ1-6; D is unclear. Per germline, CDR1 LGHNA and CDR2 YNFKEQ. V lost 0 bases to trimming and J lost 13 bases, with 10 bases between them. The CDR3 loop spans 13 amino acids. The CDR3 nucleotides read TGTGCCAGCAGCCAAGATTCGGGGTATCCCCTCCACTTT. The encoded protein is CASSQDSGYPLHF.

The V and J genes are TRBV6-6 and TRBJ2-3; perhaps TRBD2 as D (6 bases). The CDR3 length is 15 residues. Germline loops: CDR1 MNHNY, CDR2 SVGAGI (reference sequence). Trimming shortened V by 6 bases and J by 6 bases, and 19 bases separated the two germline ends. The CDR3 DNA reads as TGTGCCAGCAGCCTAACTAGGGCCGCGGGGGATACGCAGTATTTT. Protein sequence: CASSLTRAAGDTQYF.